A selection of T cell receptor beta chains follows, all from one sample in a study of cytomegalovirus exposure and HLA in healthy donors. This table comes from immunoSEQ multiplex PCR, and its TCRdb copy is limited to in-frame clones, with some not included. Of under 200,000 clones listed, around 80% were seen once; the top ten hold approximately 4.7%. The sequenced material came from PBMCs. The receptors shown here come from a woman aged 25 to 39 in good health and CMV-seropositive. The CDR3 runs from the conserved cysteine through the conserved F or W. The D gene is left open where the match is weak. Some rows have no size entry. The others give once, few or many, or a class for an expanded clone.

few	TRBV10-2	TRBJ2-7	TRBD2	CASINPWTSVPRTLYEQYF	TGCGCCAGCATTAACCCCTGGACTAGCGTACCACGGACCCTCTACGAGCAGTACTTC
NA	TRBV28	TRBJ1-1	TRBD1	CASSFPSPTGGRKRTEAFF	TGTGCCAGCAGTTTTCCGAGCCCGACAGGGGGCCGCAAGCGCACTGAAGCTTTCTTT
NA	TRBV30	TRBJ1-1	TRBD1	CAWSVYQGARTEAFF	TGTGCCTGGAGTGTATATCAGGGGGCGAGGACTGAAGCTTTCTTT
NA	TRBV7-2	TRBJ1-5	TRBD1	CASSLGDRGQPQHF	TGTGCCAGCAGCTTAGGGGACAGGGGTCAGCCCCAGCATTTT
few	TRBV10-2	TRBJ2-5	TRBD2	CASSSGLAGEETQYF	TGCGCCAGCAGTTCCGGACTAGCGGGGGAGGAGACCCAGTACTTC
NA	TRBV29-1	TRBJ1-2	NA	CSVKRTAFLNYGYTF	TGCAGCGTTAAAAGGACAGCCTTCCTCAACTATGGCTACACCTTC
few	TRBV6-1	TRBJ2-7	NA	CASSEYRALPYEQYF	TGTGCCAGCAGTGAATACAGGGCTCTCCCCTACGAGCAGTACTTC
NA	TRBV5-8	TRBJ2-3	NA	CASSYGQDYSTDTQYF	TGTGCCAGCAGCTATGGACAGGACTATAGCACAGATACGCAGTATTTT
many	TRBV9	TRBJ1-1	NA	CASSVLGEGVLDEAFF	TGTGCCAGCAGCGTATTAGGGGAGGGGGTCCTGGATGAAGCTTTCTTT
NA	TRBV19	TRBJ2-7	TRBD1	CASSRRGQGFYEQYF	TGTGCCAGTAGTCGGAGGGGACAGGGGTTCTACGAGCAGTACTTC
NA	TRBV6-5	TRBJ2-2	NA	CASSIITGELFF	TGTGCCAGCAGTATCATCACCGGGGAGCTGTTTTTT
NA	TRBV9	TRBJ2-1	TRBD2	CASSVMGGEAYNEQFF	TGTGCCAGCAGCGTCATGGGAGGGGAAGCCTACAATGAGCAGTTCTTC
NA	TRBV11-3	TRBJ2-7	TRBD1	CASRDRANYEQYF	TGTGCCAGCAGAGACAGGGCTAACTACGAGCAGTACTTC
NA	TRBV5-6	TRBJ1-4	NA	CASSLGEGANEKLFF	TGTGCCAGCAGCTTGGGGGAGGGGGCTAATGAAAAACTGTTTTTT
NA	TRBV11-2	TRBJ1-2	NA	CASSLGQIYGYTF	TGTGCCAGCAGCTTAGGACAGATTTATGGCTACACCTTC
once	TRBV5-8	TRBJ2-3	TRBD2	CASNRDYLDTQYF	TGTGCCAGCAACCGGGACTACCTAGATACGCAGTATTTT
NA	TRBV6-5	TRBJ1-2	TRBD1	CASSTGTGGYGYTF	TGTGCCAGCAGCACCGGGACAGGGGGCTATGGCTACACCTTC
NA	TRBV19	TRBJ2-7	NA	CASSIGWPPGYEQYF	TGTGCCAGTAGTATAGGATGGCCCCCTGGCTACGAGCAGTACTTC
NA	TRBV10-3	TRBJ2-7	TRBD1	CATRNSETGTPYEQYF	TGTGCCACCCGAAACTCAGAGACAGGGACCCCCTACGAGCAGTACTTC
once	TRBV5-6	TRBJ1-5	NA	CASSLYYRNNQPQHF	TGTGCCAGCAGCTTGTACTACAGGAACAATCAGCCCCAGCATTTT
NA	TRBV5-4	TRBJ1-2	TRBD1	CASTKGQQIDYGYTF	TGTGCCAGCACCAAGGGACAGCAAATAGACTATGGCTACACCTTC
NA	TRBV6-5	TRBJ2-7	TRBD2	CASRPSGRAYEQYF	TGTGCCAGCCGTCCAAGCGGGAGGGCCTACGAACAGTACTTC
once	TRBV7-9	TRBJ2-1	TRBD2	CASSLVASGEYNEQFF	TGTGCCAGCAGCTTAGTAGCTAGCGGGGAGTACAATGAGCAGTTCTTC
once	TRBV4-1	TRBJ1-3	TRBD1	CASSLDRHSGNTIYF	TGCGCCAGCAGCTTGGACAGGCACTCTGGAAACACCATATATTTT
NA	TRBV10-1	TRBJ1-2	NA	CASLRRVGGYTF	TGCGCCAGCCTACGGAGGGTGGGCGGCTACACCTTC
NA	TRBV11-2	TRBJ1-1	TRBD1	CASSFQGANTEAFF	TGTGCCAGCAGCTTCCAGGGGGCGAACACTGAAGCTTTCTTT
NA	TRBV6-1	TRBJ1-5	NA	CASNFRGEQPQHF	TGTGCCAGCAACTTCAGGGGAGAACAGCCCCAGCATTTT
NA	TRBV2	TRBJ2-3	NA	CASSEGLSTDTQYF	TGTGCCAGCAGTGAAGGTCTATCCACAGATACGCAGTATTTT
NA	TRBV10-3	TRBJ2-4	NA	CAISERDRNIQYF	TGTGCCATCAGTGAGAGAGACAGGAACATTCAGTACTTC
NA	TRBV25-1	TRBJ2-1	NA	CASSGSGLHYNEQFF	TGTGCCAGCAGTGGATCGGGACTCCATTACAATGAGCAGTTCTTC
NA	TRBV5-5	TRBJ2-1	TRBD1	CASSPRTGGSYNEQFF	TGTGCCAGCAGCCCCAGGACAGGGGGGAGTTACAATGAGCAGTTCTTC
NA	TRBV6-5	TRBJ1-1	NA	CASSYSGRLNTEAFF	TGTGCCAGCAGTTACTCGGGGCGGCTGAACACTGAAGCTTTCTTT